These 20 T cell receptor beta chains share one sample of origin, sequenced in a study of Graves' ophthalmopathy and Graves' hyperthyroidism. CDR3 regions of TCR beta were amplified from RNA transcripts. HTBI primers primed a first-round RT-PCR, and a second-round multiplex PCR followed. TCRdb reanalysed the multiplex PCR reads using MiXCR and keeps one entry per CDR3 protein. The table records under 350,000 distinct CDR3 sequences, 17% of them present only once. The source material was peripheral blood. Receptor source: an adult man with Graves' ophthalmopathy.

This clonotype was observed at least ten times. V usage is TRBV5-1 and J usage is TRBJ2-5, with TRBD1 identical over 8 bases. This CDR3 spans 15 amino acids. The ends lost 5 bases at V and 2 bases at J; junction bases unmatched: 8. CDR1 SGHRS and CDR2 YFSETQ come from the germline V gene. Written as DNA, the CDR3 is TGCGCCAGCAGACTCTGGACAGGGCGACAAGAGACCCAGTACTTC. This codes for CASRLWTGRQETQYF.

This clonotype was seen many times. This chain connects TRBV20-1 to TRBJ2-5, with D possibly being TRBD1 or TRBD2 (6 bases each). V dropped 5 bases and J dropped 5 bases, with 15 bases sitting between them. Germline V CDR1 and CDR2: DFQATT, SNEGSKA (reference sequence). The CDR3 is made up of 13 amino acids. CDR3 nucleotides: TGCAGTGCTTGGGGGGCCCCGGGGGAGACCCAGTACTTC. Translation gives CSAWGAPGETQYF.

This clonotype showed up many times. The chain links TRBV27 to TRBJ1-2, with 7 bases that match TRBD1. CDR1 and CDR2 (germline): MNHEY, SMNVEV (reference sequence). With 6 bases clipped from V and 5 bases from J, the junction kept 12 bases outside the gene matches. This CDR3 contains 15 residues. The CDR3 DNA is TGTGCCAGCAGCCCCTGGGGGGGACAGACTTATGGCTACACCTTC. Protein: CASSPWGGQTYGYTF.

The table lists this clonotype with a count of one. The CDR3 region is CASSEIAGGETQYF. CDR3 coding DNA: TGCGCCAGCAGTGAGATAGCGGGAGGGGAGACCCAGTACTTC. The chain combines TRBV5-1 with TRBJ2-5; 11 nucleotides agree with TRBD2. Germline V gene sequence: CDR1 SGHRS, CDR2 YFSETQ. CDR3 size: 14 residues. V gave up 5 bases and J gave up 5 bases; unmatched junction bases: 5.

This clonotype appeared a few times. V and J are TRBV27 and TRBJ2-2; tentative D call: TRBD1 (7 bases). The germline V gene has CDR1 MNHEY and CDR2 SMNVEV (reference sequence). The CDR3 extends over 14 amino acids. Trimming took 6 bases from V and 5 from J, leaving 13 bases between them. The CDR3 protein is CASRRAGGTGELFF. The CDR3 nucleotides are TGTGCCAGCAGGAGAGCAGGGGGGACCGGGGAGCTGTTTTTT.

This clonotype occurred many times. The chain carries TRBV30 and TRBJ1-1; D is possibly TRBD1 (6 bases). The germline CDR1 and CDR2 sequences are GTSNPN and SVGIG (reference sequence). Between the trimmed V and J ends, which lost 0 bases and 1 base, there was a span of 9 bases. This CDR3 spans 14 amino acids. CDR3 bases: TGTGCCTGGAGTGTACAGGGTGGGAACACTGAAGCTTTCTTT. It is translated as CAWSVQGGNTEAFF.

The table lists this clonotype with many counts. The chain employs TRBV11-1 and TRBJ1-1; D is perhaps TRBD1 (5 bases). Trimming cost V 11 bases and J 4 bases, with 26 bases left between them. This CDR3 spans 16 amino acids. Germline CDR1 and CDR2: SGHAT and FQDESV (reference sequence). CDR3 residues: CASSVGELIFVTEAFF. CDR3 in DNA: TGTGCCTCCTCAGTGGGGGAGTTAATATTTGTCACTGAAGCTTTCTTT.

The table lists this clonotype with many counts. This chain links TRBV6-5 with TRBJ2-5, with 8 bases matching TRBD1. CDR3 length: 15 amino acids. V lost 5 bases and J lost 7; bases outside the gene matches: 12. Germline assignment: CDR1 MNHEY and CDR2 SVGAGI. Here the CDR3 DNA reads TGTGCCAGCAGTCCGCACCAGGGGGCCATGGGGACCCAGTACTTC. It encodes CASSPHQGAMGTQYF.

Many counts were recorded for this clonotype. CDR3 amino acids: CASTWDRGAYEQYF. The CDR3 DNA sequence: TGTGCCAGCACCTGGGACAGGGGGGCCTACGAGCAGTACTTC. J is TRBJ2-7 and V is TRBV6-1, with 11 nucleotides matching TRBD1. CDR1 and CDR2 (germline): MNHNS, SASEGT. V was clipped by 7 bases and J by 2 bases; unmatched bases: 4. There are 14 residues in the CDR3.

This clonotype came up many times. The chain links TRBV6-1 to TRBJ2-7; D possibly corresponds to TRBD1 (6 bases). V was shortened by 2 bases and J by 7 bases, with 15 bases between the two germline ends. Germline assignment: CDR1 MNHNS and CDR2 SASEGT. This CDR3 spans 14 amino acids. Here the CDR3 reads CASSERTAFPEQYF. The CDR3, as DNA: TGTGCCAGCAGTGAACGGACAGCTTTCCCTGAGCAGTACTTC.

The table lists this clonotype with many counts. The V and J genes are TRBV7-9 and TRBJ2-7, with TRBD1 identical over 8 bases. This CDR3 spans 13 amino acids. Germline CDR1 SEHNR, CDR2 FQNEAQ (reference sequence). With V trimmed by 5 bases and J by 5 bases, 5 bases remained unmatched. CDR3 residues: CASSQSGGHEQYF. In nucleotides, the CDR3 is TGTGCCAGCAGCCAGTCAGGGGGCCACGAGCAGTACTTC.

This clonotype was recorded at least ten times. V gene TRBV7-2 combines with J gene TRBJ1-5; no clear D gene. This CDR3 is built from 15 residues. The V end was cut by 3 bases, the J end by 5 bases, with 14 bases between. Germline CDR1 is SGHTA and CDR2 is FQGNSA. CDR3 bases: TGTGCCAGCAGCTTTATTGTGGAGACACATCAGCCCCAGCATTTT. This gives the protein CASSFIVETHQPQHF.

This clonotype was counted at least ten times. The chain employs TRBV27 and TRBJ1-1; D uncertain. Trimming took 3 bases from V and 2 from J, leaving 10 bases between them. This CDR3 spans 14 amino acids. Germline CDR1 and CDR2: MNHEY and SMNVEV (reference sequence). This CDR3 reads CASSFNWGNTEAFF. In DNA, the CDR3 is TGTGCCAGCAGTTTTAATTGGGGAAACACTGAAGCTTTCTTT.

This clonotype was counted at least ten times. The rearrangement uses TRBV15 and TRBJ1-2; 8 bases fit TRBD1. V lost 5 bases, J lost 8 bases, and 10 bases stayed unmatched. This CDR3 spans 14 amino acids. Germline CDR1 is LNHNV and CDR2 is YYDKDF (reference sequence). In nucleotides, the CDR3 is TGTGCCACCAGCCCAGGGTGGACAGGGCAGGGCTACACCTTC. This codes for CATSPGWTGQGYTF. Together with reference TRBV15 and TRBJ1-2, the CDR3 gives the full variable domain: DAMVIQNPRYQVTQFGKPVTLSCSQTLNHNVMYWYQQKSSQAPKLLFHYYDKDFNNEADTPDNFQSRRPNTSFCFLDIRSPGLGDTAMYLCATSPGWTGQGYTFGSGTRLTVV.

The genes are TRBV27 and TRBJ2-5, with 8 bases identical to TRBD1. V trimming: 4 bases; J trimming: 5 bases; junction bases outside the gene matches: 9. The length of the CDR3 is 15 residues. The V gene's germline CDR1 is MNHEY and CDR2 SMNVEV (reference sequence). The CDR3 DNA reads TGTGCCAGCAGTTCTCGGACAGGGCGGGTGGAGACCCAGTACTTC. Its protein is CASSSRTGRVETQYF.

The sample holds a few counts of this clonotype. This chain joins TRBV28 and TRBJ1-2; D is unresolved. The V gene lost 3 bases and the J gene lost 4 bases, with 12 bases spanning the gap. CDR3 size: 14 residues. Germline values: CDR1 MDHEN, CDR2 SYDVKM. Here the CDR3 reads CASSLGMLGYGYTF. For the CDR3, the DNA is TGTGCCAGCAGTTTGGGGATGCTAGGCTATGGCTACACCTTC.

This clonotype was seen repeatedly, ten times or more. J is TRBJ1-1 and V is TRBV28; 9 positions agree with TRBD1. The CDR3 has 15 residues. The trim removed 6 bases at V and 5 bases at J, leaving 10 bases unmatched. CDR1 and CDR2 (germline): MDHEN, SYDVKM. CDR3 protein: CASRDYRGRTTEAFF. As DNA, the CDR3 is TGTGCCAGCAGGGACTACAGGGGGCGAACTACTGAAGCTTTCTTT.

This clonotype was seen repeatedly, ten times or more. J is TRBJ2-4 and V is TRBV5-5, with TRBD2 matching 10 bases. The CDR3 has 14 amino acids. Germline loops: CDR1 SGHKS, CDR2 YYEKEE (reference sequence). V was clipped by 4 bases and J by 11 bases; unmatched bases: 9. The DNA of the CDR3 is TGTGCCAGCAGCAGAGGACTAGCGGCGTCTCTTCAGTACTTC. Its translation is CASSRGLAASLQYF.

In this sample, this clonotype turned up many times. This chain links TRBV10-3 with TRBJ1-2; the D gene is possibly TRBD1 (5 bases). V lost 3 bases and J 4 bases, leaving 12 bases between the germline ends. Per the germline V gene, CDR1 is ENHRY and CDR2 is SYGVKD. The CDR3 loop spans 14 amino acids. The CDR3 DNA reads TGTGCCATCAGTGAAGGGGCAGGGAGCTATGGCTACACCTTC. Its protein is CAISEGAGSYGYTF.

This clonotype occurred many times. The J gene is TRBJ2-6, the V gene TRBV6-2 or TRBV6-3; 9 bases match TRBD1. V dropped 5 bases and J dropped 0; count of bases not matched to a gene: 8. CDR3 length equals 18 residues. CDR1 and CDR2 from the germline V gene are MNHEY and SVGEGT. DNA of the CDR3: TGTGCCAGCAGTAACCGGGACAGGGCCAACTCTGGGGCCAACGTCCTGACTTTC. Its translation: CASSNRDRANSGANVLTF.